Listed here are 11 T cell receptor beta chains from one sample, sequenced in a study of identical twins. TCRdb redid the calling of the 5' RACE reads with MiXCR, one entry per CDR3 protein. The repertoire holds about 730,000 distinct CDR3 sequences, with about 20% as singletons. The same data also went into a second study, on T cells expressing NK-cell markers.

Sequencing was done on a sample of PBMCs. These receptors all come from a woman aged 18-30 years in good health.

This clonotype showed up just a few times. This rearrangement joins TRBV7-3 to TRBJ2-1; D is possibly TRBD2 (6 bases). V was cut by 2 bases and J by 13 bases, with 12 bases left in between. The CDR3 loop spans 12 amino acids. The V gene's germline CDR1 is SGHTA and CDR2 FQGTGA. This chain's CDR3 is CASSLRDSTQFF. The CDR3 coding sequence is TGTGCCAGCAGCTTACGGGACTCAACTCAGTTCTTC.

In nucleotides, the CDR3 is TGTGCCAGCAGCTTTCCTAGGACCTTCTACGAGCAGTACTTC. Translating it yields CASSFPRTFYEQYF. The chain uses TRBV7-9 and TRBJ2-7; D remains ambiguous. The CDR3 totals 14 residues. CDR1 is SEHNR, CDR2 FQNEAQ, per germline (reference sequence). V was trimmed by 3 bases and J by 3 bases, leaving 12 bases between them.

This rearrangement joins TRBV9 to TRBJ2-1, with TRBD2 as a possible D gene (6 bases). CDR1 and CDR2 from the germline V gene are SGDLS and YYNGEE. Trimming shortened V by 0 bases and J by 3 bases, and 10 bases separated the two germline ends. The CDR3 is 15 residues long. The CDR3 nucleotides read TGTGCCAGCAGCGTAGACGCGGGGAGCTACAATGAGCAGTTCTTC. Translated, it gives CASSVDAGSYNEQFF.

In this sample, this clonotype turned up a few times. The chain couples TRBV9 to TRBJ2-3; 9 nucleotides agree with TRBD2. The V segment lost 0 bases and the J segment 10 bases; nucleotides outside the gene matches: 12. This CDR3 region has 16 residues. CDR1 is SGDLS, CDR2 YYNGEE, per germline. For the CDR3, the DNA is TGTGCCAGCAGCGTAGCGGGTGGATTAGCGGGAGCTGCGCAGTATTTT. It encodes CASSVAGGLAGAAQYF. Combining the CDR3 with reference TRBV9 and TRBJ2-3 gives the whole variable domain DSGVTQTPKHLITATGQRVTLRCSPRSGDLSVYWYQQSLDQGLQFLIQYYNGEERAKGNILERFSAQQFPDLHSELNLSSLELGDSALYFCASSVAGGLAGAAQYFGPGTRLTVL.

The gene calls are TRBV20-1 and TRBJ2-1, with 8 bases matching TRBD2. The CDR3 consists of 13 residues. Germline values: CDR1 DFQATT, CDR2 SNEGSKA (reference sequence). J lost 8 bases, V lost 5 bases, and 8 bases had no gene match. The CDR3 reads CSAYGRGIDEQFF. Written as DNA, the CDR3 is TGCAGTGCTTACGGGAGGGGCATCGATGAGCAGTTCTTC.

In the case of this clonotype: A much larger clone lies one base from this, so it may be a read error. V gene TRBV20-1 combines with J gene TRBJ2-3; D may be TRBD1 (6 bases). Trimming pared 5 bases from V and 0 bases from J, leaving 12 bases between. Germline V gene sequence: CDR1 DFQATT, CDR2 SNEGSKA (reference sequence). The CDR3 spans 14 residues. The CDR3 region has the DNA TGCAGTGCTTGCAGGGGCTCTAGCACAGATACGCAGTATTTT. Translated: CSACRGSSTDTQYF.

The table lists this clonotype with many counts. The chain links TRBV6-1 to TRBJ1-2; possible D gene TRBD1, 6 bases. Germline V CDR1 and CDR2: MNHNS, SASEGT. V shed 7 bases and J shed 7 bases, with 16 bases lying between them. CDR3 size: 13 residues. This CDR3 reads CASMGRGIGGYTF. The DNA of the CDR3 is TGTGCCAGCATGGGCAGGGGAATCGGTGGCTACACCTTC.

The chain combines TRBV6-5 with TRBJ1-1, with D perhaps TRBD1 (5 bases). The length of the CDR3 is 14 residues. Trimming pared 2 bases from V and 6 bases from J, leaving 13 bases between. Germline loops: CDR1 MNHEY, CDR2 SVGAGI. The CDR3 region has the DNA TGTGCCAGCAGTTACATACCAGGGTACTCTGAAGCTTTCTTT. Translating gives CASSYIPGYSEAFF.

This clonotype was counted at least ten times. The chain is built from TRBV10-3 and TRBJ2-1, with 10 bases matching TRBD2. Germline lookup yields CDR1 ENHRY and CDR2 SYGVKD. Trimming cost V 5 bases and J 1 base; bases outside gene matches: 2. CDR3 size: 15 residues. This CDR3 is CAISPSGSSYNEQFF. CDR3 in DNA: TGTGCCATCAGTCCTAGCGGGAGTTCCTACAATGAGCAGTTCTTC.

This clonotype has more than one count but fewer than ten. V and J are TRBV11-2 and TRBJ2-1, with TRBD2 identical over 11 bases. CDR1 and CDR2 (germline): SGHAT, FQNNGV. The CDR3 has 17 residues. V was clipped by 4 bases and J by 3 bases; unmatched bases: 8. CDR3 nucleotide sequence: TGTGCCAGCAGCTCCGTAAGACTAGCGGGGCTCTACAATGAGCAGTTCTTC. Amino acid sequence: CASSSVRLAGLYNEQFF. Full variable domain (outside the CDR3, taken from reference TRBV11-2 and TRBJ2-1): EAGVAQSPRYKIIEKRQSVAFWCNPISGHATLYWYQQILGQGPKLLIQFQNNGVVDDSQLPKDRFSAERLKGVDSTLKIQPAKLEDSAVYLCASSSVRLAGLYNEQFFGPGTRLTVL.

The V call is TRBV20-1, the J call TRBJ2-7, with 8 bases that match TRBD1. The germline V gene has CDR1 DFQATT and CDR2 SNEGSKA (reference sequence). This CDR3 comprises 13 residues. After removal of 3 bases from V and 3 bases from J, the junction contained 4 bases not matched to a gene. CDR3 nucleotides: TGCAGTGCTAGTAGGACAGGGTACTACGAGCAGTACTTC. Translated, it gives CSASRTGYYEQYF.